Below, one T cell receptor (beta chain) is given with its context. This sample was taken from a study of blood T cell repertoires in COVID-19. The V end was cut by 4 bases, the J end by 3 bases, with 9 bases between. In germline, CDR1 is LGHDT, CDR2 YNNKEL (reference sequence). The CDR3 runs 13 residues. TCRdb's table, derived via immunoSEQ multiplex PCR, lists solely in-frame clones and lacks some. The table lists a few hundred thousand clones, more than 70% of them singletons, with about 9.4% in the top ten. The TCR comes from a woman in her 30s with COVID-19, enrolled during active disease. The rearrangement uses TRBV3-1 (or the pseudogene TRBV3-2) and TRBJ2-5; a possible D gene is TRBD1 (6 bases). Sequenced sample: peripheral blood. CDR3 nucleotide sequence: TGTGCCAGCAGCCTCGGGACAAAAGAGACCCAGTACTTC. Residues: CASSLGTKETQYF.